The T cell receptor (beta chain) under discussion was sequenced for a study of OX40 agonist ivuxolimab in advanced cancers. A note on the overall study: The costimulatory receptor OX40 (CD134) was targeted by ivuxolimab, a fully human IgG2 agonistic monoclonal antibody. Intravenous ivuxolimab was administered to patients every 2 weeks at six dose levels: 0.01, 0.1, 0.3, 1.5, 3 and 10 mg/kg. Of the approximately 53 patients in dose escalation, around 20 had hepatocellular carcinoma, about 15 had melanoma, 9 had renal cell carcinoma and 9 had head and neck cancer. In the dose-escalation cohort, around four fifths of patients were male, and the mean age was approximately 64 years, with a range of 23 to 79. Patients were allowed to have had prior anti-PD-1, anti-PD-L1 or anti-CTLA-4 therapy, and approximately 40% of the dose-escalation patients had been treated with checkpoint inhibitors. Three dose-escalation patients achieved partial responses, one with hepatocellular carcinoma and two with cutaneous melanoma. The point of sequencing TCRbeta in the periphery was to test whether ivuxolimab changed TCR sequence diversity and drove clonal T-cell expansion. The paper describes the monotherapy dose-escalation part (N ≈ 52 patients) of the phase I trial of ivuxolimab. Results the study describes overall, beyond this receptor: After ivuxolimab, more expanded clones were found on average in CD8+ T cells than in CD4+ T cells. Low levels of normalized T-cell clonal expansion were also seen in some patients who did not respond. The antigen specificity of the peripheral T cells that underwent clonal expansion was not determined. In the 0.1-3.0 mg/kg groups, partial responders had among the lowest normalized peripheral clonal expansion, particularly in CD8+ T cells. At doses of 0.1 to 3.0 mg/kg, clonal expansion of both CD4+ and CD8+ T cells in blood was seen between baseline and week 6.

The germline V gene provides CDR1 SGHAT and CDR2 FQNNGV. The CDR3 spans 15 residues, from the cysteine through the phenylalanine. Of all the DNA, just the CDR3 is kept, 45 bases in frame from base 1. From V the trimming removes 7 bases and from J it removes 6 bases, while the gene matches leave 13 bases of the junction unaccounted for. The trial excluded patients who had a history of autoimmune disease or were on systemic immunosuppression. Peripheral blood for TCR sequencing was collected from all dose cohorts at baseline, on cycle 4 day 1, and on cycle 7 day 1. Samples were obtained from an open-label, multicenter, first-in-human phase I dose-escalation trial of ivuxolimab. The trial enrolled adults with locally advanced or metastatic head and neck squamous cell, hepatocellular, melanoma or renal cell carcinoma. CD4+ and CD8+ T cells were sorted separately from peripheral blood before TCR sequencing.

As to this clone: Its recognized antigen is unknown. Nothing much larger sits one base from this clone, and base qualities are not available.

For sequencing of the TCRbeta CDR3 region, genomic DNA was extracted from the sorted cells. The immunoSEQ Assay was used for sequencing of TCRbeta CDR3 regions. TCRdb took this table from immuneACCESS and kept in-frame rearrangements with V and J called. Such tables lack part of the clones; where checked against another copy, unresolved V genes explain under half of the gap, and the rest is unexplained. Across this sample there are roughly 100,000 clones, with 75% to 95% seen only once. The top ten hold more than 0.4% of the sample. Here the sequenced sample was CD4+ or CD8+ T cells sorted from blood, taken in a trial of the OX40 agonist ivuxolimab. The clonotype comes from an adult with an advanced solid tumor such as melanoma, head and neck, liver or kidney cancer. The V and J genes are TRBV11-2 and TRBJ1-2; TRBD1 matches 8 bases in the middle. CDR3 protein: CASNSGQAVWDGYTF. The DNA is TGTGCCAGCAACTCGGGACAGGCCGTTTGGGATGGCTACACCTTC.